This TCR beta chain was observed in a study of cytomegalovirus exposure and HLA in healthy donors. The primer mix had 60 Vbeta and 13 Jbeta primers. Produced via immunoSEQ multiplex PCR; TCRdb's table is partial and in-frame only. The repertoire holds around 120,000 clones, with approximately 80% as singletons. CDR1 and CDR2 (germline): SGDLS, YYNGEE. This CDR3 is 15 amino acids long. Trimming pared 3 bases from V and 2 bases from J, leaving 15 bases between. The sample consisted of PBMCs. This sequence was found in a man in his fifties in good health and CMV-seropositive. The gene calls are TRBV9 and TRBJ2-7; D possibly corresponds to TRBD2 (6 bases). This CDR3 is CASSGGGQGPYEQYF. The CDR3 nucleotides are TGTGCCAGCAGCGGCGGAGGGCAAGGCCCCTACGAGCAGTACTTC.